A selection of T cell receptor beta chains follows, all from one sample in a study of PD-1 blockade in classical Hodgkin lymphoma. The table came from immunoSEQ multiplex PCR; TCRdb's copy has only in-frame clones and leaves some out. The data contain just under 7,500 clones, around four fifths of them seen just once; the ten biggest clones take up just under 30%. Sequencing used peripheral blood mononuclear cells (PBMCs), obtained before the fourth cycle of nivolumab. The receptors stem from a human donor with classical Hodgkin lymphoma. Both conserved end residues are part of each CDR3. Each record gives: J gene, V gene, clone size, D gene, CDR3 protein, CDR3 DNA. The D gene is left open where the match is weak. Size values are once, few and many counts, or a class for expanded clones, and some rows have none.

>TRBJ2-7|TRBV6-5|.|.
CASTQGRSYEQYF
TGTGCCAGCACCCAGGGGCGTTCCTACGAGCAGTACTTC
>TRBJ1-1|TRBV5-1|.|.
CASSYLMGGGNTEAFF
TGCGCCAGCAGTTACCTCATGGGGGGCGGGAACACTGAAGCTTTCTTT
>TRBJ1-5|TRBV19|.|.
CASSMVDNQPQHF
TGTGCCAGTAGTATGGTAGATAATCAGCCCCAGCATTTT
>TRBJ1-1|TRBV5-8|.|.
CASSLRGATEAFF
TGTGCCAGCAGCTTGCGGGGGGCGACTGAAGCTTTCTTT
>TRBJ1-2|TRBV7-2|.|TRBD1
CASSLGWSRGPNYGYTF
TGTGCCAGCAGCTTAGGGTGGAGCAGGGGGCCTAACTATGGCTACACCTTC
>TRBJ1-1|TRBV13|.|TRBD1
CATKTGGLGTEAFF
TGTGCCACCAAAACAGGGGGCCTGGGCACTGAAGCTTTCTTT
>TRBJ2-7|TRBV9|once|.
CASSAGDGTYEQYF
TGTGCCAGCAGCGCGGGGGACGGGACCTACGAGCAGTACTTC
>TRBJ2-6|TRBV7-8|.|.
CASSLVGGPSGANVLTF
TGTGCCAGCAGCTTAGTTGGGGGGCCCTCTGGGGCCAACGTCCTGACTTTC
>TRBJ2-7|TRBV15|.|TRBD1
CATSRPPGTGNYEQYF
TGTGCCACCAGCAGACCTCCCGGGACAGGGAACTACGAGCAGTACTTC
>TRBJ1-4|TRBV14|.|.
CASSQGNRWADQREKLFF
TGTGCCAGCAGCCAAGGAAATCGATGGGCAGATCAACGGGAAAAACTGTTTTTT
>TRBJ1-2|TRBV29-1|.|.
CSVPSGTHQGYTF
TGCAGCGTTCCCTCCGGGACACATCAAGGCTACACCTTC
>TRBJ2-2|TRBV19|.|.
CASTKLRGVELFF
TGTGCCAGTACAAAGCTCAGGGGGGTCGAGCTGTTTTTT
>TRBJ2-7|TRBV29-1|.|.
CSARTAFWEQYF
TGCAGCGCTCGGACGGCTTTCTGGGAGCAGTACTTC
>TRBJ2-3|TRBV6-5|.|.
CASSWGDTQYF
TGTGCCAGCTCGTGGGGGGATACGCAGTATTTT
>TRBJ1-3|TRBV27|few|.
CASSLHSGNTIYF
TGTGCCAGCAGTTTACACTCTGGAAACACCATATATTTT
>TRBJ1-5|TRBV2|.|.
CASSEQGVQPQHF
TGTGCCAGCAGTGAACAAGGAGTTCAGCCCCAGCATTTT
>TRBJ2-3|TRBV10-3|.|.
CAISEYLGTDTQYF
TGTGCCATCAGTGAATACTTGGGCACAGATACGCAGTATTTT
>TRBJ1-1|TRBV29-1|few|.
CSVERENTEAFF
TGCAGCGTTGAGAGAGAGAACACTGAAGCTTTCTTT
>TRBJ2-7|TRBV27|.|.
CASSLGAGSFEQYF
TGTGCCAGCAGTTTAGGTGCAGGCTCGTTCGAGCAGTACTTC
>TRBJ2-4|TRBV18|.|.
CASSPKSGENIQYF
TGTGCCAGCTCACCTAAATCCGGGGAAAACATTCAGTACTTC
>TRBJ2-7|TRBV14|.|.
CASSQYFRGPYEQYF
TGTGCCAGCAGCCAATATTTTAGGGGACCCTACGAGCAGTACTTC
>TRBJ2-7|TRBV7-9|.|.
CASSVFEEQYF
TGTGCCAGCAGCGTATTCGAGGAGCAGTACTTC
>TRBJ1-5|TRBV19|.|.
CASSIVGGHSNQPQHF
TGTGCCAGTAGTATAGTTGGCGGACATAGCAATCAGCCCCAGCATTTT
>TRBJ1-2|TRBV11-2|.|TRBD1
CASSLVRGQGFYGYTF
TGTGCCAGCAGCTTAGTAAGGGGGCAGGGATTCTATGGCTACACCTTC
>TRBJ2-3|TRBV6-5|.|.
CASSARDQASDTQYF
TGTGCCAGCAGTGCCCGGGACCAGGCTTCTGATACGCAGTATTTT
>TRBJ1-5|TRBV7-9|.|.
CASSLATGGGQPQHF
TGTGCCAGCAGCTTAGCGACGGGGGGCGGTCAGCCCCAGCATTTT
>TRBJ1-1|TRBV10-3|.|.
CAIRGMGTEAFF
TGTGCCATCAGGGGGATGGGCACTGAAGCTTTCTTT
>TRBJ2-3|TRBV2|.|.
CASRSRDSLNTQYF
TGTGCCAGCAGAAGCCGGGACTCCCTAAATACGCAGTATTTT
>TRBJ1-2|TRBV27|few|.
CASSAAANYGYTF
TGTGCCAGCAGTGCGGCAGCCAACTATGGCTACACCTTC
>TRBJ1-6|TRBV7-8|.|.
CASSLASAPLHF
TGTGCCAGCAGCTTGGCTTCGGCACCCCTCCACTTT
>TRBJ2-7|TRBV14|.|TRBD2
CASSQGLAGPYEQYF
TGTGCCAGCAGCCAAGGGCTAGCGGGACCATACGAGCAGTACTTC
>TRBJ2-1|TRBV5-1|.|TRBD2
CASSFLSGGEQFF
TGCGCCAGCAGCTTCCTCTCGGGAGGTGAGCAGTTCTTC
>TRBJ1-2|TRBV10-1|.|TRBD1
CASNGQGLSGYTF
TGCGCCAGCAATGGACAGGGCCTCTCTGGCTACACCTTC
>TRBJ2-5|TRBV4-2|.|TRBD2
CASSQTMTSVQETQYF
TGTGCCAGCAGCCAAACAATGACTAGCGTTCAAGAGACCCAGTACTTC
>TRBJ1-2|TRBV6-6|.|.
CASSLITIRGYTF
TGTGCCAGCAGCCTCATTACGATTAGGGGCTACACCTTC
>TRBJ1-5|TRBV6-5|.|.
CASSYGGGNQPQHF
TGTGCCAGCAGTTATGGGGGTGGCAATCAGCCCCAGCATTTT
>TRBJ1-5|TRBV15|.|.
CATSRFVSNQPQHF
TGTGCCACCAGCAGATTTGTAAGCAATCAGCCCCAGCATTTT
>TRBJ2-2|TRBV5-1|.|.
CASSFQAGNTGELFF
TGCGCCAGCAGTTTCCAGGCGGGGAACACCGGGGAGCTGTTTTTT
>TRBJ1-2|TRBV11-2|medium-sized|.
CASSLAGSSSVYGYTF
TGTGCCAGCAGCTTGGCAGGGTCCAGCTCCGTCTATGGCTACACCTTC
>TRBJ2-1|TRBV19|.|TRBD2
CASSIAGGLSSYNEQFF
TGTGCCAGTAGTATAGCGGGGGGATTGAGCTCTTACAATGAGCAGTTCTTC
>TRBJ1-1|TRBV6-1|.|TRBD1
CASRDRAATEAFF
TGTGCCAGCAGGGACAGGGCTGCCACTGAAGCTTTCTTT
>TRBJ2-5|TRBV29-1|.|TRBD1
CSVEGMRDSPLSQYF
TGCAGCGTTGAAGGAATGAGGGACAGCCCATTGTCCCAGTACTTC
>TRBJ2-3|TRBV7-2|.|.
CASSQGTINTDTQYF
TGTGCCAGCAGTCAAGGCACAATAAACACAGATACGCAGTATTTT
>TRBJ1-2|TRBV5-1|once|TRBD1
CASSLGQGSRDGYTF
TGCGCCAGCAGCTTGGGACAGGGAAGCAGGGACGGCTACACCTTC
>TRBJ1-5|TRBV19|.|.
CASSIVSRFIQGNQPQHF
TGTGCCAGTAGTATAGTTTCCCGATTTATACAGGGCAATCAGCCCCAGCATTTT
>TRBJ2-1|TRBV7-2|.|TRBD2
CASSLGRGGYNEQFF
TGTGCCAGCAGCTTAGGGCGGGGGGGCTACAATGAGCAGTTCTTC
>TRBJ1-5|TRBV10-2|.|.
CASSGGGRSNQPQHF
TGCGCCAGCAGCGGGGGAGGTCGTAGCAATCAGCCCCAGCATTTT